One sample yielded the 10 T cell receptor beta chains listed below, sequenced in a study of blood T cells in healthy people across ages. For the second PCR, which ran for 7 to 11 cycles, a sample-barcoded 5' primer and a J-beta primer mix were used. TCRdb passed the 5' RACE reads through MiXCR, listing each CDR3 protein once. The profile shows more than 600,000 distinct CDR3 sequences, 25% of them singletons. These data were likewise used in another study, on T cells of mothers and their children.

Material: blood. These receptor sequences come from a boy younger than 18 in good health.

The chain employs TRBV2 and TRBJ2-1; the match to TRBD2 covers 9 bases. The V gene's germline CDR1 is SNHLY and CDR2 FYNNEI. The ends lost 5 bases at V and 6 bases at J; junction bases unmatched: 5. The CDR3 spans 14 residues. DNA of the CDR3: TGTGCCAGCAGTCCCGCTAGCGGGGTCAATGAGCAGTTCTTC. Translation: CASSPASGVNEQFF.

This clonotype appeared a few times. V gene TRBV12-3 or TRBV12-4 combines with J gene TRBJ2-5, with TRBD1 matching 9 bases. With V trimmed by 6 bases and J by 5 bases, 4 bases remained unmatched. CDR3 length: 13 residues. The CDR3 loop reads CASSGQGWETQYF. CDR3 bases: TGTGCCAGCAGCGGACAGGGGTGGGAGACCCAGTACTTC.

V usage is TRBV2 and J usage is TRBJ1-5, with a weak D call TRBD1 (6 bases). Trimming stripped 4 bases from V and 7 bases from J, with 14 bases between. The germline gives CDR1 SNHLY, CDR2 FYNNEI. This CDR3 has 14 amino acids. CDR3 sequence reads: CASSGEGVGQPQHF. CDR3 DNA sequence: TGTGCCAGCAGTGGAGAGGGGGTCGGGCAGCCCCAGCATTTT.

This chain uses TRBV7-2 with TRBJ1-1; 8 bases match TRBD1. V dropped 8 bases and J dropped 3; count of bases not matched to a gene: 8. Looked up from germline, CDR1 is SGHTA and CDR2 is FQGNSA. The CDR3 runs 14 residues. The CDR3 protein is CASLLQGADTEAFF. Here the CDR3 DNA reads TGTGCCAGCCTGCTTCAGGGGGCGGACACTGAAGCTTTCTTT.

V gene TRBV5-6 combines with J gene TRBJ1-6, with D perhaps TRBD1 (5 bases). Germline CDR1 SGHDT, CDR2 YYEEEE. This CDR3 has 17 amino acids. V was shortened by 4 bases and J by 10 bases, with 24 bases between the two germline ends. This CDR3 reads CASSTQTPGHGDSPLHF. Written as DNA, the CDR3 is TGTGCCAGCAGCACACAAACACCGGGTCACGGGGACTCACCCCTCCACTTT.

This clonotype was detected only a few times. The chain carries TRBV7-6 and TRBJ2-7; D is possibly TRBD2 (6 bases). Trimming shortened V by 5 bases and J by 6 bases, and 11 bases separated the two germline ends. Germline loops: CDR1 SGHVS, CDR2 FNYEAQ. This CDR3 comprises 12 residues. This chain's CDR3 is CASSPAGREQYF. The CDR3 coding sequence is TGTGCCAGCAGCCCTGCGGGGCGCGAGCAGTACTTC.

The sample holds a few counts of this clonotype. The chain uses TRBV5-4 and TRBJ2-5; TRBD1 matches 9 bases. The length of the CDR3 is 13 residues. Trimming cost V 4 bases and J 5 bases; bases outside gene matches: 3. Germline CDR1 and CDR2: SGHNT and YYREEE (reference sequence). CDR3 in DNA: TGTGCCAGCAGCGTTGGACAGGGGGAGACCCAGTACTTC. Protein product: CASSVGQGETQYF.

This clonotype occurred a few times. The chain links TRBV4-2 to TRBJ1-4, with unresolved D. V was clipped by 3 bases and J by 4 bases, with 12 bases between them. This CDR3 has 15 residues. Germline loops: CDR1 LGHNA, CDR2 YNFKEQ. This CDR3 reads CASSQAAALNEKLFF. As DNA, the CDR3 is TGTGCCAGCAGCCAGGCGGCGGCCCTTAATGAAAAACTGTTTTTT.

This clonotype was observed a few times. CDR3 sequence: CASTPGGGTGELFF. CDR3 DNA: TGTGCTAGTACACCAGGGGGTGGCACCGGGGAGCTGTTTTTT. The chain carries TRBV12-5 and TRBJ2-2; 7 bases map to TRBD1. The germline V gene encodes CDR1 LGHNT and CDR2 FRNRAP. The V and J ends lost 8 bases and 4 bases, in that order; junction bases with no gene match: 7. The CDR3 spans 14 residues.

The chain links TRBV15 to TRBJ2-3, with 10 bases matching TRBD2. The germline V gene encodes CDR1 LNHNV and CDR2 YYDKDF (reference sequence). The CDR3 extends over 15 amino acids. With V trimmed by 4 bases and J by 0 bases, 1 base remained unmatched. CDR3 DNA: TGTGCCACCAGCACGACTAGCGGGAGCACAGATACGCAGTATTTT. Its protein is CATSTTSGSTDTQYF.